These 21 T cell receptor beta chains came from one sample sequenced in a study of Graves' ophthalmopathy and Graves' hyperthyroidism. RNA served as the template for amplifying TCR beta CDR3 regions. First-round RT-PCR with HTBI primers preceded a second-round multiplex PCR. TCRdb re-called the multiplex PCR reads through MiXCR, storing one row per CDR3 protein. The data show 450,000 or so distinct CDR3 sequences, approximately 14% seen once. The sample was blood. The receptors derive from a woman in her twenties or thirties with Graves' ophthalmopathy.

This clonotype has a count of ten or more. The chain recombines TRBV7-2 with TRBJ1-6; 7 bases match TRBD1. CDR3 size: 16 residues. V trimming: 2 bases; J trimming: 8 bases; junction bases outside the gene matches: 9. Germline values: CDR1 SGHTA, CDR2 FQGNSA. This CDR3 reads CASSLNLGDRDSPLHF. DNA of the CDR3: TGTGCCAGCAGCTTAAATCTTGGCGACAGGGATTCACCCCTCCACTTT.

This clonotype came up many times. The chain joins TRBV6-1 to TRBJ1-3; possible D gene TRBD1, 5 bases. The length of the CDR3 is 15 residues. Germline CDR1 and CDR2: MNHNS and SASEGT. V shed 4 bases and J shed 4 bases, with 14 bases lying between them. The CDR3 spells CASSGRKGLGNTIYF. The CDR3 nucleotides are TGTGCCAGCAGTGGTAGGAAGGGGCTCGGAAACACCATATATTTT.

This clonotype was recorded many times. CDR3 in amino acids: CASSYLGRDIPYGYTF. The CDR3 DNA reads as TGTGCCAGCAGTTACTTGGGTCGAGACATACCCTATGGCTACACCTTC. The chain couples TRBV6-5 to TRBJ1-2; unclear D gene. The V end was cut by 1 base, the J end by 4 bases, with 16 bases between. Germline CDR1 and CDR2: MNHEY and SVGAGI. CDR3 length: 16 amino acids.

This clonotype was seen many times. The chain links TRBV13 to TRBJ2-5; D not certain. The CDR3 is made up of 14 amino acids. Germline V lookup: CDR1 PRHDT, CDR2 FYEKMQ (reference sequence). The V end lost 0 bases, the J end lost 6 bases, and 11 bases lay between the germline ends. CDR3 sequence reads: CASSLGGWKKTQYF. CDR3 DNA: TGTGCCAGCAGCTTAGGAGGTTGGAAAAAGACCCAGTACTTC. Complete variable domain (other parts from reference TRBV13 and TRBJ2-5): AAGVIQSPRHLIKEKRETATLKCYPIPRHDTVYWYQQGPGQDPQFLISFYEKMQSDKGSIPDRFSAQQFSDYHSELNMSSLELGDSALYFCASSLGGWKKTQYFGPGTRLLVL.

This rearrangement joins TRBV3-1 to TRBJ2-7; D possibly uses TRBD1 or TRBD2 (5 bases each). Germline CDR1 reads LGHDT; CDR2 reads YNNKEL (reference sequence). The CDR3 runs to 15 residues. Trimming removed 5 bases from V and 2 bases from J, with 16 bases in between. The CDR3, as DNA: TGTGCCAGCAGCTACCCCGGGACGAAGACCTACGAGCAGTACTTC. Amino acids: CASSYPGTKTYEQYF.

This clonotype was observed many times. The rearrangement uses TRBV2 and TRBJ1-2; no clear D gene. Germline V gene sequence: CDR1 SNHLY, CDR2 FYNNEI. V dropped 3 bases and J dropped 4 bases, with 9 bases sitting between them. The CDR3 is made up of 13 amino acids. The DNA of the CDR3 is TGTGCCAGCAGTGATCGGTCGCCCTATGGCTACACCTTC. It encodes CASSDRSPYGYTF.

This clonotype has a handful of counts. J is TRBJ2-2 and V is TRBV29-1, with 8 nucleotides matching TRBD2. The germline V gene encodes CDR1 SQVTM and CDR2 ANQGSEA. The ends lost 0 bases at V and 8 bases at J; junction bases unmatched: 2. The CDR3 length is 13 residues. CDR3 amino acids: CSVEETSAGELFF. As DNA, the CDR3 is TGCAGCGTTGAAGAGACTAGCGCTGGGGAGCTGTTTTTT.

This clonotype was detected ten times or more. The genes are TRBV6-1 and TRBJ2-5; D ambiguous. CDR3 length equals 13 residues. Germline loops: CDR1 MNHNS, CDR2 SASEGT. The ends were cut back, 4 bases at V and 5 bases at J, with 11 bases in the middle. The CDR3 reads CASSGPLSETQYF. For the CDR3, the DNA is TGTGCCAGCAGTGGACCCCTTAGCGAGACCCAGTACTTC.

This clonotype was counted between two and nine times. A junction boundary mismatches the germline segment, possibly from a read error. CDR3 region: CASSYGGLAGALQETKYF. CDR3 nucleotides: TGCGCCAGCAGCTATGGGGGACTAGCGGGAGCCTTACAAGAGACCAAGTACTTC. V gene TRBV5-1 combines with J gene TRBJ2-5; 14 bases agree with TRBD2. This CDR3 comprises 18 residues. Germline-derived CDR1 and CDR2 are SGHRS and YFSETQ.

This clonotype was picked up many times. The V gene is TRBV20-1, the J gene TRBJ2-7; D possibly corresponds to TRBD2 (5 bases). Germline-derived CDR1 and CDR2 are DFQATT and SNEGSKA (reference sequence). V was pared by 0 bases and J by 0 bases, with 12 bases between. This CDR3 is built from 15 residues. The CDR3 DNA follows: TGCAGTGCTAGAGAGGATCCAGGAGGCTCCTACGAGCAGTACTTC. Residues: CSAREDPGGSYEQYF.

This clonotype has at least ten counts. CDR3 nucleotides: TGTGCCAGCTCACCATTTGTCAGGGCTGAGAGCTACACCTTC. Protein product: CASSPFVRAESYTF. The chain recombines TRBV18 with TRBJ1-2, with TRBD1 as a possible D gene (5 bases). CDR3 length: 14 residues. CDR1 KGHSH and CDR2 LQKENI come from the germline V gene. Trimming took 2 bases from V and 9 from J, leaving 16 bases between them. The whole variable domain, remainder taken from reference TRBV18 and TRBJ1-2, is NAGVMQNPRHLVRRRGQEARLRCSPMKGHSHVYWYRQLPEEGLKFMVYLQKENIIDESGMPKERFSAEFPKEGPSILRIQQVVRGDSAAYFCASSPFVRAESYTFGSGTRLTVV.

The chain uses TRBV18 and TRBJ2-7, with TRBD2 matching 14 bases. CDR3 size: 15 residues. Losses at the gene ends were 0 bases for V and 6 bases for J; bases not matched to a gene: 1. Germline V gene data show CDR1 as KGHSH and CDR2 as LQKENI. The CDR3 sequence is CASSPPGLAGVEQYF. In DNA form, the CDR3 reads TGTGCCAGCTCACCACCGGGACTAGCGGGAGTCGAGCAGTACTTC. Full variable domain (outside the CDR3, taken from reference TRBV18 and TRBJ2-7): NAGVMQNPRHLVRRRGQEARLRCSPMKGHSHVYWYRQLPEEGLKFMVYLQKENIIDESGMPKERFSAEFPKEGPSILRIQQVVRGDSAAYFCASSPPGLAGVEQYFGPGTRLTVT.

Notes on this clonotype: Its ends do not fully match the called genes, so a read error is possible. This CDR3 is CASSPDRDIKYF. DNA of the CDR3: TGTGCCAGCAGTCCGGACAGGGACATTAAGTACTTC. This chain uses TRBV28 with TRBJ2-4; 8 bases are shared with TRBD1. Germline lookup yields CDR1 MDHEN and CDR2 SYDVKM. This CDR3 is 12 amino acids long.

This clonotype was seen a handful of times. A junction end diverges from the germline sequence, so it may reflect a read error. The chain employs TRBV28 and TRBJ2-4; the D gene is possibly TRBD2 (6 bases). Germline lookup yields CDR1 MDHEN and CDR2 SYDVKM. This CDR3 comprises 15 residues. The DNA of the CDR3 is TGTGCCTCCCAGGGTTCTCAACTAGCCAAAAACATTAAGTACTTC. It yields the protein CASQGSQLAKNIKYF.

The table lists this clonotype with many counts. The chain carries TRBV28 and TRBJ2-7; D unclear. This CDR3 spans 12 amino acids. Trimming pared 4 bases from V and 3 bases from J, leaving 7 bases between. CDR1 MDHEN and CDR2 SYDVKM come from the germline V gene. CDR3 amino acids: CASSSTLYEQYF. CDR3 in DNA: TGTGCCAGCAGTTCCACTCTCTACGAGCAGTACTTC.

The chain couples TRBV7-2 to TRBJ2-5; TRBD1 might be the D (5 bases). The V end was cut by 1 base, the J end by 6 bases, with 9 bases between. CDR1 is SGHTA and CDR2 is FQGNSA in the germline V gene. The CDR3 has 13 residues. DNA of the CDR3: TGTGCCAGCAGCTTAGATAGGGGAAAGACCCAGTACTTC. It codes for CASSLDRGKTQYF. The full variable domain, completed using reference TRBV7-2 and TRBJ2-5, is GAGVSQSPSNKVTEKGKDVELRCDPISGHTALYWYRQSLGQGLEFLIYFQGNSAPDKSGLPSDRFSAERTGGSVSTLTIQRTQQEDSAVYLCASSLDRGKTQYFGPGTRLLVL.

In this sample, this clonotype turned up many times. The genes are TRBV10-3 and TRBJ1-2, with 7 bases lining up with TRBD1. The CDR3 consists of 14 residues. After removal of 3 bases from V and 8 bases from J, the junction contained 9 bases not matched to a gene. The V gene's germline CDR1 is ENHRY and CDR2 SYGVKD. The CDR3 reads CAISDPTYRGGYTF. DNA for the CDR3: TGTGCCATCAGTGACCCTACTTACAGGGGCGGCTACACCTTC.

This clonotype was seen ten or more times. The CDR3 is CASSLDLPARGEKQYF. DNA of the CDR3: TGTGCCAGCAGCTTAGATCTTCCAGCCAGGGGGGAAAAGCAGTACTTC. The chain uses TRBV11-2 and TRBJ2-7, with D perhaps matching TRBD1 (7 bases). Germline CDR1 is SGHAT and CDR2 is FQNNGV. This CDR3 region has 16 residues. Trimming pared 0 bases from V and 8 bases from J, leaving 20 bases between.

The rearrangement joins TRBV20-1 to TRBJ2-7; D unclear. The CDR3 contains 11 residues. Germline assignment: CDR1 DFQATT and CDR2 SNEGSKA (reference sequence). The CDR3 coding sequence is TGCGGTGCTGGCCAACCGTACGAGCAGTACGTC. Encoded protein: CGAGQPYEQYV.

This chain joins TRBV30 and TRBJ1-1; possibly TRBD1 for D (5 bases). Germline CDR1 GTSNPN, CDR2 SVGIG (reference sequence). The CDR3 consists of 12 residues. The germline V and J ends were trimmed by 0 bases and 10 bases, with 12 bases remaining between them. The chain's CDR3 is CAWSVGAARAFF. The CDR3 bases are TGTGCCTGGAGTGTCGGGGCAGCCAGAGCTTTCTTT.

The table lists this clonotype with many counts. V is TRBV29-1 and J is TRBJ2-7, with D uncertain. This CDR3 spans 11 amino acids. The V and J ends lost 4 bases and 4 bases respectively, with 8 bases between them. Germline-derived CDR1 and CDR2 are SQVTM and ANQGSEA. In DNA form, the CDR3 reads TGCAGCGTTGGCCTGGGTTACGAGCAGTACTTC. This gives the protein CSVGLGYEQYF.